The clone carrying this TCR beta chain was observed a handful of times. The V end lost 0 bases, the J end lost 0 bases, and 8 bases lay between the germline ends. Germline V CDR1 and CDR2: SGHRS, YFSETQ. There are 15 residues in the CDR3. TCRdb redid the calling of the 5' RACE reads with MiXCR, one entry per CDR3 protein. The sample lists 55,000 or so distinct CDR3 sequences, about a fifth seen once, with roughly 3.2% in the top ten. Treg sorting used a CD4+CD25+CD127-/low gate. The sequenced sample was tumor-infiltrating Tregs sorted from the breast tumor. The genes are TRBV5-1 and TRBJ2-3; D ambiguous. The clonotype comes from a female donor with breast cancer. CDR3: CASSLVASSTDTQYF. CDR3 coding DNA: TGCGCCAGCAGCTTGGTTGCCTCTAGCACAGATACGCAGTATTTT.